This T cell receptor (beta chain) emerged from a study of blood T cell repertoires in COVID-19. Study-wide context: Some COVID-19 samples were acute and others convalescent; all came from the United States, Italy and Spain. From T cells, B-cell-depleted T cells, or PBMCs came the material, which was cDNA or gDNA.

CDR1 and CDR2 (germline): MGHRA, YSYEKL. After removal of 4 bases from V and 6 bases from J, the junction contained 5 bases not matched to a gene. This CDR3 has 13 residues. In the original workflow: Counts of nucleated cells, estimated from reference gene primer amplification, were obtained. The assay was immunoSEQ multiplex PCR, and TCRdb's table has in-frame clones only and misses some. Clonal size and the V and J genes are those of that table, whereas D and trimming came from the DNA. The profile covers about 120,000 clones, with roughly 76% appearing a single time and 10% taken by the ten largest.

The TCR sequence derives from a human donor in a cohort sampled during active COVID-19. The V call is TRBV4-1, the J call TRBJ1-1; 7 nucleotides align to TRBD1. The sequenced material came from peripheral blood. The CDR3 is CASSLGTAPEAFF. Written as DNA, the CDR3 is TGCGCCAGCAGCCTCGGGACAGCCCCTGAAGCTTTCTTT.